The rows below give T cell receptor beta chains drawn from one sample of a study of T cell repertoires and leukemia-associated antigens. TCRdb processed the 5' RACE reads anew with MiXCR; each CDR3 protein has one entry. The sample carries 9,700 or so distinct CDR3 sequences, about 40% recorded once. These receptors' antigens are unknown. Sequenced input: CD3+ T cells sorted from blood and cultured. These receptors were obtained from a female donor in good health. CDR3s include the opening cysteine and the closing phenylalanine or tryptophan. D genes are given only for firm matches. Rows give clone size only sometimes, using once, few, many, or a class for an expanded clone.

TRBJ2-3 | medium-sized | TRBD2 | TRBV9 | CASSVGAGANTDTQYF | TGTGCCAGCAGCGTGGGAGCGGGAGCGAACACAGATACGCAGTATTTT
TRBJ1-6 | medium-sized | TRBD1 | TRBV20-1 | CSASRQGRNSPLHF | TGCAGTGCTAGTAGACAGGGGCGAAATTCACCCCTCCACTTT
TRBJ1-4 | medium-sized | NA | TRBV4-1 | CASSQAGRVGEKLFF | TGCGCCAGCAGCCAAGCCGGACGGGTTGGGGAAAAACTGTTTTTT
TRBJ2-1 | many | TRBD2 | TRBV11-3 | CASRVAGGLNEQFF | TGTGCCAGCAGGGTAGCGGGAGGGCTCAATGAGCAGTTCTTC
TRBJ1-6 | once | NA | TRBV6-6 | CASSYSWIDLHF | TGTGCCAGCAGTTACTCTTGGATTGACCTCCACTTT
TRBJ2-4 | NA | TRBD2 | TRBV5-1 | CASREGNGMAKNIQYF | TGCGCCAGTCGGGAGGGAAACGGGATGGCCAAAAACATTCAGTACTTC
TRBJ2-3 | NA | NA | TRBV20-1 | CSARGGTDTQYF | TGCAGTGCTAGAGGGGGCACAGATACGCAGTATTTT
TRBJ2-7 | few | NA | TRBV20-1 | CSARGRREPYEQYF | TGCAGTGCTAGAGGGAGGAGGGAGCCTTACGAGCAGTACTTC
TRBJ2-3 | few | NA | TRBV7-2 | CASSPRGTTDTQYF | TGTGCCAGCAGCCCTCGGGGGACCACAGATACGCAGTATTTT
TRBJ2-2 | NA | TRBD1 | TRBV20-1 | CSARQGTEELFF | TGCAGTGCTCGACAGGGGACCGAGGAGCTGTTTTTC
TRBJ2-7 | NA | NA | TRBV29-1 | CSVLPTGSYEQYF | TGCAGCGTCCTACCTACAGGATCCTACGAGCAGTACTTC
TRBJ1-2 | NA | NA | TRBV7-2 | CAGSLTTTNYGYTF | TGTGCCGGTAGCTTAACGACCACGAACTATGGCTACACCTTC
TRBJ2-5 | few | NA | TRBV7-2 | CASSWTGGIIETQYF | TGTGCCAGCAGCTGGACCGGCGGGATCATAGAGACCCAGTACTTC
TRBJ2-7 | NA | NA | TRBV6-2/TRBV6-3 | CAGSRGLCEQYF | TGTGCCGGCAGCCGGGGCCTGTGCGAGCAGTACTTC
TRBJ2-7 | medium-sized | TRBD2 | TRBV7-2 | CASSRVRLAGGPDEQYF | TGTGCCAGCAGCAGGGTTCGACTGGCGGGAGGGCCGGACGAGCAGTACTTC
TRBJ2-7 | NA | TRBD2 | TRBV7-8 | CASSSGGLAGPYEQYF | TGTGCCAGCAGCTCCGGAGGACTAGCGGGACCCTACGAGCAGTACTTC
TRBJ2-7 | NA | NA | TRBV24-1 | CATGTSGHLFPYEQYF | TGTGCCACCGGTACTTCGGGACACCTTTTCCCCTACGAGCAGTACTTC
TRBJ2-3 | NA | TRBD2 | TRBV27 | CASSVSGRGADTQYF | TGTGCCAGCAGTGTTAGCGGGAGGGGAGCAGATACGCAGTATTTT
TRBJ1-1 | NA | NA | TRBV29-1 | CSVADSWGTEAFF | TGCAGCGTTGCGGACAGCTGGGGGACTGAAGCTTTCTTT
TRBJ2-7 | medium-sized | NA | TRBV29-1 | CSAVGTRSSYEQYF | TGCAGCGCGGTGGGCACAAGAAGCTCCTACGAGCAGTACTTC
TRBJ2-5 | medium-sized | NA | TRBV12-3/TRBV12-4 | CASSFSRRGETQYF | TGTGCCAGCAGTTTCTCCCGAAGGGGAGAGACCCAGTACTTC
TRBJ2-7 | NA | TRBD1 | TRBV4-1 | CASSHSRQGSYEQYF | TGCGCCAGCAGCCACTCCAGACAGGGAAGCTACGAGCAGTACTTC
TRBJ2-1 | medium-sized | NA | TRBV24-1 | CATSDRRRRNEQFF | TGTGCCACCAGTGACCGACGGAGGAGGAATGAGCAGTTCTTC
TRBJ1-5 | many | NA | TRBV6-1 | CASSEESPYSNQPQHF | TGTGCCAGCAGTGAAGAGAGCCCCTATAGCAATCAGCCCCAGCATTTT
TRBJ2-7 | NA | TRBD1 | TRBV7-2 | CASSLGTGGLEQYF | TGTGCCAGCAGCCTCGGGACAGGGGGACTCGAGCAGTACTTC
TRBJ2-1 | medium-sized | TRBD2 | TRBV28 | CASSLSSGRYNEQFF | TGTGCCAGCAGTTTAAGTAGCGGGAGATACAATGAGCAGTTCTTC
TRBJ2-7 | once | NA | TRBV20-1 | CSAPQDYSYEQYF | TGCAGTGCTCCCCAGGACTACTCCTACGAGCAGTACTTC
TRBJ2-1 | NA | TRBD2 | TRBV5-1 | CASSLGSGKSVNEQFF | TGCGCCAGCAGCTTGGGTAGCGGGAAGTCTGTGAATGAGCAGTTCTTC
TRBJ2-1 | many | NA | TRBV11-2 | CASSYRGSSYNEQFF | TGTGCCAGCAGCTACCGTGGGAGCTCCTACAATGAGCAGTTCTTC
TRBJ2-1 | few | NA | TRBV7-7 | CASSPGTERLNEQFF | TGTGCTAGCAGCCCCGGGACTGAACGTTTGAATGAGCAGTTCTTC
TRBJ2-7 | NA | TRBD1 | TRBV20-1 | CSARDGQGSYEQYF | TGCAGTGCTAGAGATGGACAGGGAAGCTACGAGCAGTACTTC
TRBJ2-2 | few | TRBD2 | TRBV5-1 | CASSRTSANTGELFF | TGCGCCAGCAGCCGGACTAGCGCGAACACCGGGGAGCTGTTTTTT
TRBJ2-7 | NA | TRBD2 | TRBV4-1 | CASSQIAGGQGEQYF | TGCGCCAGCAGCCAAATAGCGGGAGGGCAAGGCGAGCAGTACTTC
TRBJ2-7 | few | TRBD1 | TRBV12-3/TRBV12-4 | CASSTDRVTHEQYF | TGTGCCAGCAGTACCGACAGGGTTACTCACGAGCAGTACTTT
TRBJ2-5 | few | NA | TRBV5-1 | CASSLDSQETQYF | TGCGCCAGCAGCTTGGACAGTCAAGAGACCCAGTACTTC
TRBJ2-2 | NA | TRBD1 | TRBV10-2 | CASSEHRGNTGELFF | TGCGCCAGCAGTGAACACAGGGGAAACACCGGGGAGCTGTTTTTT
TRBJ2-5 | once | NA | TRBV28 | CASSLGRPGETQYF | TGTGCCAGCAGTTTAGGGAGGCCGGGGGAGACCCAGTACTTC
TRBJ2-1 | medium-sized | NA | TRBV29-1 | CSGGPRIDTNEQFF | TGCAGCGGCGGCCCTCGAATCGACACCAATGAGCAGTTCTTC
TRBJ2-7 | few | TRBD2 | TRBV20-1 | CSARAGGRLAGASYEQYF | TGCAGTGCTAGAGCTGGCGGGAGGTTGGCGGGAGCCTCCTACGAGCAGTACTTC
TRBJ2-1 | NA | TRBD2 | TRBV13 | CASSFYVLASDYEQFF | TGTGCCAGCAGCTTCTATGTACTAGCGAGTGACTATGAGCAGTTCTTC
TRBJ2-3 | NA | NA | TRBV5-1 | CASSLVTDTQYF | TGCGCCAGCAGCTTGGTGACAGATACGCAGTATTTT
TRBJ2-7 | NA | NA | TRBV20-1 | CSAREGGPYEQYF | TGCAGTGCAAGAGAAGGGGGTCCCTACGAGCAGTACTTC
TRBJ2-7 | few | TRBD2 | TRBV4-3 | CASSPGFVAGGSHEQYF | TGCGCCAGCAGCCCAGGGTTTGTAGCGGGAGGGTCCCACGAGCAGTACTTC
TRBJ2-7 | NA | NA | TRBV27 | CATRDVQFSSCEQYF | TGTGCTACCCGCGACGTCCAGTTTAGCTCCTGCGAGCAGTACTTC
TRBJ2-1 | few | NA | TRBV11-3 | CASRPPAGEQFF | TGTGCCAGCAGACCGCCGGCAGGTGAGCAGTTCTTC
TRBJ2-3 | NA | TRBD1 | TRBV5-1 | CASSQRGQGQDTQYF | TGCGCCAGCAGCCAAAGAGGACAGGGCCAAGATACGCAGTATTTT
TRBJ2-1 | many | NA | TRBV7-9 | CASSLGGVYNEQFF | TGTGCCAGCAGCTTAGGGGGTGTCTACAATGAGCAGTTCTTC
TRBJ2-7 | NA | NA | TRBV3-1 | CASSQMGDEQYF | TGTGCCAGCAGCCAAATGGGGGACGAGCAGTACTTC
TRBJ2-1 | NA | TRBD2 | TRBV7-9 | CASSSGASGKNYNEQFF | TGTGCCAGCAGCTCCGGGGCTAGCGGGAAGAACTACAATGAGCAGTTCTTC
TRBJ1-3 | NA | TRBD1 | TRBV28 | CASRVGGGNTIYF | TGTGCCAGCCGAGTAGGGGGCGGAAACACCATATATTTT
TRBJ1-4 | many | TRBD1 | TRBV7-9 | CASSRDRVDEKLFF | TGTGCCAGCAGCCGGGACAGGGTAGATGAAAAACTGTTTTTT
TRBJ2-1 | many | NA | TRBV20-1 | CSVTEGGEGNEQFF | TGCAGTGTCACGGAGGGGGGCGAGGGGAATGAGCAGTTCTTC
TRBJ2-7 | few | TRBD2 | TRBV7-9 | CASVNLAGGYEQYF | TGTGCCAGCGTAAACCTAGCGGGAGGCTACGAGCAGTACTTC